This TCR beta chain was sequenced in a study of blood T cell repertoires in COVID-19 (dated by TCRdb to about 2020). Regarding the research as a whole: Samples from collaborators originated in the United States, Italy and Spain and spanned both the acute and convalescent phases of COVID-19. The prospective study material was composed of cDNA or gDNA derived from T cells, B-cell-depleted T cells, or PBMCs. The dataset comprised deeply sampled blood TCRbeta repertoires from subjects exposed to, actively infected with, or recovered from COVID-19. A freely available public database, intended as a resource for researchers studying the immune response to SARS-CoV-2, is where the repertoires were released. Samples were obtained from the ongoing ImmuneRACE study (first 160 participants) and from over a thousand subjects provided by 6 global collaborators. Sample metadata almost always included a de-identified subject ID, COVID-19 status, age in years and sex. Where available, HLA class I and class II types were taken from metadata supplied by the sample provider and were not determined by assay-based typing.

Paper-wide results and their limitations: The amount of clinical and demographic metadata varied by source and participant and was provided uncurated.

A distance of 16 bases separates the germline ends of V and J, which lose 0 bases and 5 bases respectively. CDR3 length: 15 amino acids, cysteine to phenylalanine. The entry retains the CDR3 DNA only, 45 bases that are in frame from base 1. The germline V gene supplies CDR1 SQVTM and CDR2 ANQGSEA. Collaborating institutions collected whole blood in K2EDTA tubes following their own protocols. For TCRbeta analysis, collaborator samples were shipped as frozen whole blood, as isolated PBMCs, or as DNA extracted from either sample type. TCRbeta CDR3 regions were amplified from genomic DNA using the immunoSEQ Assay, a bias-controlled multiplex PCR. The authors' analysis ran thus. Within the assay, amplification of reference gene primers was used to estimate how many nucleated cells each sample contained. Sequence reads were collapsed and filtered to measure the absolute abundance of every unique TCRbeta CDR3 rearrangement. For each sample, productive Simpson clonality was calculated as the square root of Simpson's diversity index over productive rearrangements. TCRdb holds this immuneACCESS table with in-frame rearrangements only. Some clones are missing; in checked studies, unresolved V genes explain under half, and the rest has no known cause. That table gives V, J and clone size, and the DNA gave D and trimming. This sample gives tens of thousands of clones in total; less than 90% of them show up just once. The ten biggest clones cover roughly 12% of the sample.

Turning to this clone: Its antigen specificity is not known. No much larger clone exists at a distance of one base, and base qualities are not known.

The sample consisted of peripheral blood. This TCR was sampled from a human donor in a cohort sampled during active COVID-19. In this chain, TRBV29-1 is recombined with TRBJ1-2; matching of 6 bases hints at TRBD1 as the D gene. The CDR3 protein: CSVEDPDRYAYGYTF. The DNA sequence follows: TGCAGCGTTGAAGACCCGGACAGATATGCTTATGGCTACACCTTC.